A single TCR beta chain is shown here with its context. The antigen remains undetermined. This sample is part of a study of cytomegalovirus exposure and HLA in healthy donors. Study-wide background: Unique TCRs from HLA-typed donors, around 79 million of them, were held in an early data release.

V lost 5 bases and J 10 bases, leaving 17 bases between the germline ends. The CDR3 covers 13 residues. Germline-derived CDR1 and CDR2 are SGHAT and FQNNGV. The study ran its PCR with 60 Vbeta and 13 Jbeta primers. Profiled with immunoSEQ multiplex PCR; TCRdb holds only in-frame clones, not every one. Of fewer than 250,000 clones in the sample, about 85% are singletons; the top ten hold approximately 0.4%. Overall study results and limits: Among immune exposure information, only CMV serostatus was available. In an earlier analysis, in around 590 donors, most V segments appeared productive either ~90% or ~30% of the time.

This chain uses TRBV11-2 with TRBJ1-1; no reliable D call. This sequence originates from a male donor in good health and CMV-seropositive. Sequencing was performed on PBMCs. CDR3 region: CASSPSVSEGAFF. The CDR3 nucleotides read TGTGCCAGCAGCCCGTCCGTCAGTGAGGGAGCTTTCTTT.